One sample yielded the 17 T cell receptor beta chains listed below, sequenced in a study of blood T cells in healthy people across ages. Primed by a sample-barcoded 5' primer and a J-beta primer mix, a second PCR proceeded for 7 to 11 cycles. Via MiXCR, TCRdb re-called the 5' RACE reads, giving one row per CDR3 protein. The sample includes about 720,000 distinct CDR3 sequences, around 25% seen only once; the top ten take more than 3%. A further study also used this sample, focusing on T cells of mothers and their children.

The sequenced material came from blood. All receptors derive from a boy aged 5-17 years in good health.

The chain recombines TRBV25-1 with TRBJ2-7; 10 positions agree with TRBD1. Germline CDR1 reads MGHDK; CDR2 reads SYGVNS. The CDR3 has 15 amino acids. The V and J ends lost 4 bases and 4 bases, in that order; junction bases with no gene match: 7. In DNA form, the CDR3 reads TGTGCCAGCAGTGCGTCGGGGACAGGGGAATACGAGCAGTACTTC. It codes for CASSASGTGEYEQYF.

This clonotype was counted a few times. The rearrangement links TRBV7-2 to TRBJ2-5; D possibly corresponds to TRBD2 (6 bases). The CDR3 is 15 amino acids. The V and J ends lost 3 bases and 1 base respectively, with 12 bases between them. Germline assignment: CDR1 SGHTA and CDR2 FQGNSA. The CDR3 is CASSLGAGFQETQYF. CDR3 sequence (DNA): TGTGCCAGCAGCTTGGGAGCGGGTTTCCAAGAGACCCAGTACTTC.

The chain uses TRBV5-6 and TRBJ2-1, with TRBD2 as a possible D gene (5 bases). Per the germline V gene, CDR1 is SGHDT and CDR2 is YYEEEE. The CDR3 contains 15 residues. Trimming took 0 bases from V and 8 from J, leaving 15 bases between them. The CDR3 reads CASSLVMRGSDEQFF. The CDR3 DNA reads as TGTGCCAGCAGCTTGGTCATGAGAGGGAGTGATGAGCAGTTCTTC.

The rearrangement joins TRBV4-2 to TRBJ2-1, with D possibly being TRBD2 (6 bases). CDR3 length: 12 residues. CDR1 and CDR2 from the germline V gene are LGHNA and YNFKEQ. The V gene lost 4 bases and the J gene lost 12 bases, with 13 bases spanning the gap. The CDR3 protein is CASSRERRGQFF. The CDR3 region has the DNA TGTGCCAGCAGCCGCGAGAGGCGGGGGCAGTTCTTC.

CDR3 region: CASSLGPDTNTEAFF. The CDR3 DNA sequence: TGTGCCAGCAGCCTAGGTCCGGATACTAACACTGAAGCTTTCTTT. The gene calls are TRBV9 and TRBJ1-1; D is undetermined. CDR3 length: 15 residues. Per germline, CDR1 SGDLS and CDR2 YYNGEE. The V and J ends lost 4 bases and 2 bases respectively, with 15 bases between them.

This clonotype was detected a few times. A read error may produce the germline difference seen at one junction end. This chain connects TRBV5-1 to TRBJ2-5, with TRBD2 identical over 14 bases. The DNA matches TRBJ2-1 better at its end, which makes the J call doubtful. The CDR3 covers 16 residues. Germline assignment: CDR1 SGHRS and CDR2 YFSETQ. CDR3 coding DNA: TGCGCCAGCAGCGCGGGACTAGCGGGGGACCACAACGAGCAGTTCTTC. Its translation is CASSAGLAGDHNEQFF.

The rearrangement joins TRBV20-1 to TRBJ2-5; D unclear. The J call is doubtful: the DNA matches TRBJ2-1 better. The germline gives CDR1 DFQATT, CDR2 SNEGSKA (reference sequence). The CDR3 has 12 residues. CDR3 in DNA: TGCAGTGGTCGCCCAGGCTACAATGAGCAGTTCTTC. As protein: CSGRPGYNEQFF.

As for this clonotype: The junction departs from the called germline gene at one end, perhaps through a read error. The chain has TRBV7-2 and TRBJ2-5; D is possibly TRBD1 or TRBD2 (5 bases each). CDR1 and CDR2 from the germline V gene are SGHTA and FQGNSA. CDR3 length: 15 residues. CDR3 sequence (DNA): TGTGCTAGCAGCACAGAGGTGGGGCCGGGGAAGACCCAGTACTTC. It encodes CASSTEVGPGKTQYF.

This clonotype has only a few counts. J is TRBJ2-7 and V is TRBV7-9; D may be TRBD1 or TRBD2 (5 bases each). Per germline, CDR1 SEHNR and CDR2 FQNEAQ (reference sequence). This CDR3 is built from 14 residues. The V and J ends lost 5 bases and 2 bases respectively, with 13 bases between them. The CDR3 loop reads CASSDVRGAYEQYF. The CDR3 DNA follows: TGTGCCAGCAGCGACGTTCGGGGCGCCTACGAGCAGTACTTC.

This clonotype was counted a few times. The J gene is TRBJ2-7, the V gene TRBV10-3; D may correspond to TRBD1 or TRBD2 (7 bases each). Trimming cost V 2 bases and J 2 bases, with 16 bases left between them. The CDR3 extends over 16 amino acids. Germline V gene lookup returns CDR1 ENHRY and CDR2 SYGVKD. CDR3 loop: CAISEPGGGDPYEQYF. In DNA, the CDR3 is TGTGCCATCAGTGAGCCAGGGGGAGGGGATCCCTACGAGCAGTACTTC.

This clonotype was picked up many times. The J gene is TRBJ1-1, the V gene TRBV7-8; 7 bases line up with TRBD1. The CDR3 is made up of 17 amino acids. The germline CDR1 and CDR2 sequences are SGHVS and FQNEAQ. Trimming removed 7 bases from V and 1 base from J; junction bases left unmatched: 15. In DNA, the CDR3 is TGTGCCAGCATCTTTACCCGGGACAGACCTAGGAACACTGAAGCTTTCTTT. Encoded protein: CASIFTRDRPRNTEAFF.

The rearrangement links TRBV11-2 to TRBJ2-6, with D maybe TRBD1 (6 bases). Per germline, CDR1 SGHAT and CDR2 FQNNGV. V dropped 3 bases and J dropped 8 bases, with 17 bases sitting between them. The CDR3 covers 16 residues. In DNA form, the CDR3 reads TGTGCCAGCAGCTTCCGGACAGAATGGGGAACCAACGTCCTGACTTTC. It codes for CASSFRTEWGTNVLTF.

DNA of the CDR3: TGCGCCAGCAGCCAAGCTCAGGGCACAGATACGCAGTATTTT. It translates to CASSQAQGTDTQYF. This rearrangement joins TRBV4-3 to TRBJ2-3, with D hard to call. The germline V and J ends were trimmed by 1 base and 1 base, with 6 bases remaining between them. Germline lookup yields CDR1 LGHNA and CDR2 YSLEER. The CDR3 contains 14 residues.

The DNA for the CDR3 is TGTGCCAGCAGTTTCCCGGGACTAGCGGTGCGTGGGACCCAGTACTTC. It translates to CASSFPGLAVRGTQYF. The genes are TRBV12-3 or TRBV12-4 and TRBJ2-5, with 11 nucleotides matching TRBD2. V lost 3 bases to trimming and J lost 7 bases; unmatched junction nucleotides: 10. The CDR3 totals 16 residues.

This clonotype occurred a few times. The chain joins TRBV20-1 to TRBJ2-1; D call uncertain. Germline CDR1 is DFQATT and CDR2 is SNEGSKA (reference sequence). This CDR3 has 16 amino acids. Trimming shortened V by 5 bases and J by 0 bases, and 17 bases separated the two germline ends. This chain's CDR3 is CSAVSSTGPSYNEQFF. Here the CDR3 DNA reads TGCAGTGCTGTCAGTTCCACTGGGCCCTCCTACAATGAGCAGTTCTTC.

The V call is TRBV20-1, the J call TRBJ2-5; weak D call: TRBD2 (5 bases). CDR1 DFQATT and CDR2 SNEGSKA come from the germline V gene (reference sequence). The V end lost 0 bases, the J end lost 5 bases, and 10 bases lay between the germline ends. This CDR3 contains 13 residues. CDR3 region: CSAREADRETQYF. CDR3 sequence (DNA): TGCAGTGCTAGAGAAGCGGATCGGGAGACCCAGTACTTC.

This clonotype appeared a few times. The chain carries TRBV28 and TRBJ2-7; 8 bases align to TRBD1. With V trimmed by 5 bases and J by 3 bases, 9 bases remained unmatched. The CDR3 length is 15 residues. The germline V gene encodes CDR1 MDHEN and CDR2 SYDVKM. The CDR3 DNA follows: TGTGCCAGCAGTACCGCCGGGACAGGCAACTACGAGCAGTACTTC. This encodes CASSTAGTGNYEQYF.